A single T cell receptor (beta chain) is shown here with its context. This entry comes from a study of neurological immune-mediated disorders. The sample's time point: longitudinal time-point 2. Via MiXCR, TCRdb re-called the 5' RACE reads, giving one row per CDR3 protein. The table includes about 60,000 distinct CDR3 sequences, around 10% detected once. This receptor was taken from a man aged 25-45 years in good health. Sequencing was carried out using PBMCs.

This CDR3 reads CSVHVSDSYNEQFF. CDR3 bases: TGCAGCGTCCACGTGTCGGATTCCTACAATGAGCAGTTCTTC. The chain carries TRBV29-1 and TRBJ2-1; no reliable D call. CDR1 and CDR2 from the germline V gene are SQVTM and ANQGSEA. The V and J ends lost 6 bases and 1 base respectively, with 13 bases between them. The CDR3 spans 14 residues.